This T cell receptor beta chain was obtained from a study of spatial heterogeneity in lung cancer (dated by TCRdb to the late 2010s). As for the study more broadly: Beta-chain transcripts were consistently detected in greater numbers than alpha-chain transcripts, which likely reflects a higher abundance of beta-chain transcripts. In the raw uncorrected reads, each unique combination of TCR and UMI appeared more than ten times on average. Both alpha and beta chains were TCR-sequenced in 200 to 250 tumor regions, about 64 matched nontumor lung samples and some 50 PBMC samples obtained at surgery. In non-small cell lung cancer, the study made a quantitative comparison of TCR alpha and beta repertoires among multiple tumor regions, matched nontumor lung and blood. Nonsynonymous mutation counts, determined by whole-exome sequencing of tumor tissue, were related to features of the TCR repertoire.

What the time point label conveys for this sample: sample taken at primary tumor resection. The donors were around 69 patients from the lung TRACERx cohort who had early-stage, untreated non-small cell lung cancer. TCR sequencing used whole RNA extracted from tumor and nontumor lung tissue, or from cryopreserved PBMC samples, without cell sorting. Only patients for whom sufficient RNA was available from at least two tumor regions were selected for TCR sequencing. The table lists this clonotype with many counts. Its cognate antigen has yet to be identified. The sample holds no much larger clone one base away, and base qualities are not on file. Library preparation employed 5' RACE. TCRdb names NextSeq 500 as the instrument used. The TCR library protocol attached a unique molecular identifier to each TCR cDNA molecule to allow correction of PCR and sequencing errors. The authors processed their data as follows. TCR identification, UMI-based error correction and CDR3 extraction were all carried out with Decombinator tools. TCRs above a frequency of 2 per 1,000, corresponding to the top 1% of the tumor frequency distribution, were defined as expanded. Each repertoire was subsampled 100 times to 5,000 TCRs, after which Renyi diversity was computed with the R vegan package. To build CDR3 similarity networks, amino acid triplet string-kernel similarity was used, and CDR3s were connected when their pairwise similarity was above 0.82. TCRdb reran the public reads through fastp at Q25 and MiXCR, keeping productive beta chains. Under each unique CDR3 protein, matching rows form one entry showing the most common genes and DNA. TCRdb assigned the V and J calls; the authors' analysis was not used. Recorded for this sample are about 80,000 distinct CDR3 sequences; roughly 8% of them occurred a single time. The top ten clones comprise 6.8% of the sample.

The germline V gene yields ENHRY for CDR1 and SYGVKD for CDR2. The junction shows trimming of 9 bases on V and 7 bases on J, and the gene matches do not reach 9 bases of it. The CDR3 goes from the cysteine to the phenylalanine over 15 residues. The retained sequence is limited to the CDR3, 45 bases, with the frame set at the first base. Results and caveats for the whole study, not just this receptor: Additional single-cell paired TCR alpha and beta sequencing was considered necessary to confirm, at a functional level, the hypothesis that regional TCRs recognize regional mutations. Ubiquitous expanded tumor TCRs were detected in blood more often at tumor resection than at routine follow-up.

The receptor comes from a male donor with early-stage non-small cell lung cancer. The V and J segments used are TRBV10-3 and TRBJ2-2, with 12 middle bases fitting TRBD1. Sample: PBMCs, taken at surgery. The CDR3 is CAIRRDRGQVGELFF. The DNA reads TGTGCCATAAGGCGGGACAGGGGGCAGGTCGGGGAGCTGTTTTTT.